The 14 T cell receptor beta chains presented below share a single source sample, sequenced in a study of blood T cell repertoires in COVID-19. Assay: immunoSEQ multiplex PCR; the TCRdb copy retains only in-frame clones and omits some. The table lists about 51,000 clones, 86% of them singletons, with 1.3% in the top ten. Sequencing was done on a sample of peripheral blood. Receptors were obtained from a man aged 55 to 70 with acute or convalescent COVID-19.

This clone was observed a single time. The V gene is TRBV10-2, the J gene TRBJ1-6, with 8 bases identical to TRBD1. Germline V gene sequence: CDR1 WSHSY, CDR2 SAAADI. J gave up 9 bases and V 6 bases, and 13 bases lay outside the gene matches. There are 16 residues in the CDR3. DNA for the CDR3: TGCGCCAGCAGACAGGGAGACAGGGGAAATTCTTCACCCCTCCACTTT. This encodes CASRQGDRGNSSPLHF.

The chain joins TRBV20-1 to TRBJ2-7, with D perhaps matching TRBD2 (6 bases). The V and J ends lost 3 bases and 5 bases respectively, with 14 bases between them. The CDR3 spans 13 residues. Germline values: CDR1 DFQATT, CDR2 SNEGSKA (reference sequence). As DNA, the CDR3 is TGCAGTGCTAGTTTGGAGGGAGCAAACGAGCAGTACTTC. It translates to CSASLEGANEQYF.

CDR3 DNA: TGCGCCAGCAGCTCAAGGGGGTCTGGGGCCAACGTCCTGACTTTC. Protein sequence: CASSSRGSGANVLTF. The chain recombines TRBV5-1 with TRBJ2-6, with D possibly being TRBD1 (6 bases). The CDR3 spans 15 residues. Trimming removed 3 bases at V and 1 base at J, with 8 bases between. Germline V gives CDR1 SGHRS, CDR2 YFSETQ.

This clone occurred once. In DNA form, the CDR3 reads TGCAGCGTGGGGGGACTAGCGGGATTCTACGAGCAGTACTTC. This encodes CSVGGLAGFYEQYF. The chain links TRBV29-1 to TRBJ2-7; TRBD2 matches 13 bases. Germline V gene sequence: CDR1 SQVTM, CDR2 ANQGSEA. J gave up 3 bases and V 6 bases, and 5 bases lay outside the gene matches. The CDR3 consists of 14 residues.

V and J are TRBV28 and TRBJ2-1, with D possibly matching TRBD2 (5 bases). Germline CDR1 reads MDHEN; CDR2 reads SYDVKM. CDR3 size: 14 residues. Between the trimmed V and J ends, which lost 10 bases and 9 bases, there was a span of 22 bases. The CDR3 coding sequence is TGTGCCATCGGCCTAGCTGTTAGAACGGGTGAGCAGTTCTTC. Encoded protein: CAIGLAVRTGEQFF.

Here the CDR3 reads CASSHFGQRGTGELFF. The CDR3 coding sequence is TGCGCCAGCAGCCATTTCGGCCAGCGGGGAACCGGGGAGCTGTTTTTT. V usage is TRBV4-3 and J usage is TRBJ2-2, with 7 bases identical to TRBD2. V dropped 3 bases and J dropped 5; count of bases not matched to a gene: 9. Germline values: CDR1 LGHNA, CDR2 YSLEER. There are 16 residues in the CDR3.

The chain couples TRBV29-1 to TRBJ1-2, with TRBD1 matching over 8 bases. The CDR3 loop spans 13 amino acids. The J segment lost 8 bases and the V segment lost 5 bases, leaving 10 bases of the junction unmatched. The germline V gene encodes CDR1 SQVTM and CDR2 ANQGSEA. The CDR3 region has the DNA TGCAGCGTTTATTCAACAGGGGGAAGCGGCTACACCTTC. It is translated as CSVYSTGGSGYTF.

V is TRBV18 and J is TRBJ1-5, with 9 positions matching TRBD1. CDR1 and CDR2 from the germline V gene are KGHSH and LQKENI. V lost 4 bases, J lost 5 bases, and 6 bases stayed unmatched. This CDR3 spans 15 amino acids. As DNA, the CDR3 is TGTGCCAGCTCACAGGCGGGGACAGGGTATCAGCCCCAGCATTTT. Its translation is CASSQAGTGYQPQHF.

This clone came up once. V and J are TRBV5-6 and TRBJ1-2; D not resolved. Germline V CDR1 and CDR2: SGHDT, YYEEEE. CDR3 length equals 14 residues. Trimming cost V 2 bases and J 3 bases, with 11 bases left between them. This CDR3 is CASSLAVADYGYTF. CDR3 DNA sequence: TGTGCCAGCAGCTTAGCGGTGGCTGACTATGGCTACACCTTC.

The chain has TRBV5-1 and TRBJ2-2; D ambiguous. The CDR3 loop spans 14 amino acids. V lost 4 bases and J lost 6, with 13 bases in between. CDR1 is SGHRS, CDR2 YFSETQ, per germline. The CDR3 spells CASSLPESAGELFF. DNA of the CDR3: TGCGCCAGCAGCCTCCCTGAGTCGGCCGGGGAGCTGTTTTTT.

The J gene is TRBJ1-1, the V gene TRBV27; a possible D gene is TRBD1 (5 bases). V lost 11 bases and J lost 0, with 19 bases in between. The germline V gene has CDR1 MNHEY and CDR2 SMNVEV (reference sequence). This CDR3 is built from 15 residues. CDR3 nucleotides: TGTGCCGCCCGCCCCTTCGGGGGTATGAACACTGAAGCTTTCTTT. It specifies CAARPFGGMNTEAFF.

V gene TRBV4-3 combines with J gene TRBJ2-3; 7 positions match TRBD2. Germline V lookup: CDR1 LGHNA, CDR2 YSLEER. The CDR3 is 17 amino acids. With 1 base clipped from V and 6 bases from J, the junction kept 13 bases outside the gene matches. DNA for the CDR3: TGCGCCAGCAGCCAAGCTAGCGGAGGATATTCTGGCGATACGCAGTATTTT. Protein: CASSQASGGYSGDTQYF.

This sequence joins TRBV4-2 and TRBJ2-1; 10 bases align to TRBD1. In germline, CDR1 is LGHNA, CDR2 YNFKEQ. V lost 3 bases, J lost 8 bases, and 7 bases stayed unmatched. This CDR3 is built from 15 residues. The CDR3 DNA reads as TGTGCCAGCAGCCAGGGGGAGGGGACAGGGGATGAGCAGTTCTTC. Translating gives CASSQGEGTGDEQFF.

The CDR3 is CASSVGGYNQPQHF. CDR3 bases: TGTGCCAGCAGCGTCGGGGGGTACAATCAGCCCCAGCATTTT. The chain carries TRBV9 and TRBJ1-5, with a tentative D call TRBD1 (5 bases). Germline-derived CDR1 and CDR2 are SGDLS and YYNGEE. Trimming stripped 2 bases from V and 3 bases from J, with 9 bases between. The CDR3 is 14 residues long.